The rows below give T cell receptor beta chains drawn from one sample of a study of T-cell reconstitution after alpha-beta-depleted transplantation in children. TCRdb itself ran the PCR reads through MiXCR, one entry per CDR3 protein. The sample holds about 500,000 distinct CDR3 sequences, 32% seen once. The sample consisted of PBMCs from the stem cell graft donor, taken from the stem cell graft. These receptors were obtained from a human donor who donated a stem cell graft to a child with aplastic anemia. CDR3s include the opening cysteine and the closing phenylalanine or tryptophan.

V: TRBV6-1
CDR3: CASRPSTSGSYNEQFF

V: TRBV29-1
CDR3: CSVDVGYGYTF

V: TRBV29-1
CDR3: CSVVLGGTEAFF

V: TRBV4-3
CDR3: CASSQDLGSPLHF

V: TRBV11-2
CDR3: CASSSLTGPLVAGGTGELFF

V: TRBV11-3
CDR3: CASSQGGIPTDTQYF

V: TRBV14
CDR3: CASSQELARGEQFF

V: TRBV5-6
CDR3: CASSWGARDNEQFF

V: TRBV5-1
CDR3: CASSFGTEEAFF

V: TRBV7-8
CDR3: CASSLWTSLQETQYF

V: TRBV6-5
CDR3: CASSSGAAGGYEQYF

V: TRBV12-3/TRBV12-4
CDR3: CASSPTDRVPGNTIYF

V: TRBV7-2
CDR3: CASSLMSYEQYF

V: TRBV11-2
CDR3: CASSLGARRNEKLFF

V: TRBV4-1
CDR3: CASSQDWSTGGTDTQYF

V: TRBV20-1
CDR3: CSASYRERHQPQHF

V: TRBV20-1
CDR3: CRTTGSDEKLFF

V: TRBV4-2
CDR3: CASSQERMDNYNEQFF

V: TRBV6-5
CDR3: CASSSRGGSSGRAHNEQFF

V: TRBV7-6
CDR3: CASSSLAGASETQYF

V: TRBV29-1
CDR3: CSVENRGFAGELFF

V: TRBV6-1
CDR3: CASRLSGGRGNEQFF

V: TRBV14
CDR3: CASSHGEANVLTF

V: TRBV9
CDR3: CASSVDLRPPLHF

V: TRBV5-5
CDR3: CASSWGKSSYNEQFF

V: TRBV7-2
CDR3: CASSFGTSGLGEFF

V: TRBV27
CDR3: CASRSLRSGNTIYF

V: TRBV7-9
CDR3: CASSPGTGLAEETQYF

V: TRBV28
CDR3: CASSLPPGPTYGYTF

V: TRBV27
CDR3: CASSFGNGRTEAFF

V: TRBV15
CDR3: CATSRDQQETQYF

V: TRBV19
CDR3: CASSALTSGGQETQYF